This T cell receptor beta chain was obtained from a study of T cells in Graves' hyperthyroidism and ophthalmopathy. Notes on the study in general: Ophthalmopathy was separated from stable hyperthyroidism by a 13 V-J model. Blood also held most thyroid clonotypes expanded beyond 0.001.

V trimming: 7 bases; J trimming: 4 bases; junction bases outside the gene matches: 7. CDR3 size: 14 residues. The germline V gene has CDR1 SGHRS and CDR2 YFSETQ. Under 3 months was the duration of disease in ophthalmopathy patients, who also had a Clinical Activity Score of at least 3 and a NOSPECS grade of at least 4. On the basis of clinical symptoms, serum thyroxine and TRAb, thyroid ultrasound and orbital computed tomography, diagnoses were made. Authors of the study amplified TCR beta CDR3 regions from RNA transcripts. The HTBI set primed first-round TCR CDR3 RT-PCR. MiXCR, run by TCRdb on the multiplex PCR reads, gives a single entry per CDR3 protein. The sample contains 500,000 to 550,000 distinct CDR3 sequences, roughly 21% of which appear only once. Only a few counts were recorded for this clonotype. Its antigen is not known.

The sequence was collected from a man aged 35-49 years with Graves' ophthalmopathy. The specimen sequenced was blood. The rearrangement uses TRBV5-1 and TRBJ1-2; 10 bases are a match to TRBD1. CDR3 in DNA: TGCGCCAGCCGGCAGGGACAGGGGTCCTATGGCTACACCTTC. Amino acid sequence: CASRQGQGSYGYTF.